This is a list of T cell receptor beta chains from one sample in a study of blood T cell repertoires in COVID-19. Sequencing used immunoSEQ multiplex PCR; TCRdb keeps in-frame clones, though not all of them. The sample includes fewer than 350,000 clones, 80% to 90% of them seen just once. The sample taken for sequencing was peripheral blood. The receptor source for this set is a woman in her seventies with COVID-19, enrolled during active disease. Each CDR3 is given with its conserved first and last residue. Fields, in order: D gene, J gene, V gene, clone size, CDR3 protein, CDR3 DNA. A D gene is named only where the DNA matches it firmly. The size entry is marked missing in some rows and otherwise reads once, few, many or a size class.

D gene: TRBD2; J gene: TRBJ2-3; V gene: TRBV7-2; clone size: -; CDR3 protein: CASSPQRRGGAADTQYF; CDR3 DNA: TGTGCCAGCAGCCCCCAAAGGCGCGGGGGGGCGGCAGATACGCAGTATTTT
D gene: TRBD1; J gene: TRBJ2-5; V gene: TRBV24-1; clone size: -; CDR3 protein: CATSRDREETQYF; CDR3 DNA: TGTGCCACCAGTCGCGACAGGGAAGAGACCCAGTACTTC
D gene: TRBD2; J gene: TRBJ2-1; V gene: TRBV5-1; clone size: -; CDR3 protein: CASSSSSGGSNEQFF; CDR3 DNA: TGCGCCAGCAGCTCTTCCAGCGGGGGGTCCAATGAGCAGTTCTTC
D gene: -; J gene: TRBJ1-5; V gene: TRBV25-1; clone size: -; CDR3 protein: CASSDLGALQPQHF; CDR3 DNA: TGTGCCAGCAGTGACCTGGGGGCTCTTCAGCCCCAGCATTTT
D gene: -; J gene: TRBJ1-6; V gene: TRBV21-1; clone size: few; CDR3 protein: CASSTMTGGKSPLHF; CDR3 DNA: TGTGCCAGCAGCACTATGACAGGGGGTAAATCACCCCTCCACTTT
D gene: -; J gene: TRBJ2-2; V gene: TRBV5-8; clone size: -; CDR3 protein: CASSLGGDTGELFF; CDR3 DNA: TGTGCCAGCAGCTTAGGAGGGGACACCGGGGAGCTGTTTTTT
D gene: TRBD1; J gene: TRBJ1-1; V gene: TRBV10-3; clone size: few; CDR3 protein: CAISPKQGANTEAFF; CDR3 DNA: TGTGCCATCAGTCCTAAACAGGGGGCAAACACTGAAGCTTTCTTT
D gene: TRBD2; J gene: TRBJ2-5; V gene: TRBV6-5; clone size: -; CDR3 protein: CASTKGLGETQYF; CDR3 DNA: TGTGCCAGCACCAAGGGACTAGGAGAGACCCAGTACTTC
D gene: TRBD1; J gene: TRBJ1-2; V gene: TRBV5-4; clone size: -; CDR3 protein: CASSPRTGDGYTF; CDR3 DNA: TGTGCCAGCAGCCCAAGGACAGGGGATGGCTACACCTTC
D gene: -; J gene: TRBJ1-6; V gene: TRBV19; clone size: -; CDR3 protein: CASSIEVDSPLHF; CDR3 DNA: TGTGCCAGTAGTATCGAGGTGGATTCACCCCTCCACTTT
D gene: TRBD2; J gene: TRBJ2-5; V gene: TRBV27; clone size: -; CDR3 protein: CASSRRWEGRETQYF; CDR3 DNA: TGTGCCAGCAGCCGCCGTTGGGAGGGGAGGGAGACCCAGTACTTC
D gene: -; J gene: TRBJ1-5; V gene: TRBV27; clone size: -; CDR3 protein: CASSLSQGSNQPQHF; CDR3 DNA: TGTGCCAGCAGTTTATCCCAGGGGTCCAATCAGCCCCAGCATTTT
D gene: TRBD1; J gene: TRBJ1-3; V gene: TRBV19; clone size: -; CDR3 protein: CASFDRGSGNTIYF; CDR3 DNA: TGTGCCAGTTTCGACAGGGGATCTGGAAACACCATATATTTT
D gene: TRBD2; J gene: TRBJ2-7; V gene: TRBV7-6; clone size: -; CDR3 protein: CASSLTSPGTAGGEQYF; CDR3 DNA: TGTGCCAGCAGCCTCACCTCACCCGGGACCGCGGGGGGCGAGCAGTACTTC
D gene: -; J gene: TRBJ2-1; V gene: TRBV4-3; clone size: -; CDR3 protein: CASSQDGGGFDEQFF; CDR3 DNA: TGCGCCAGCAGCCAAGATGGAGGAGGTTTTGATGAGCAGTTCTTC
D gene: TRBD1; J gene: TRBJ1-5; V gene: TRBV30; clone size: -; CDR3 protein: CAWGTGGVTQPQHF; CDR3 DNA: TGTGCCTGGGGGACAGGGGGCGTTACTCAGCCCCAGCATTTT
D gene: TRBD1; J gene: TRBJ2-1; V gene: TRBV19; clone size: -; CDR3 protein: CATTKQGGYANEQFF; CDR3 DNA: TGTGCCACTACGAAACAGGGGGGCTATGCCAATGAGCAGTTCTTC
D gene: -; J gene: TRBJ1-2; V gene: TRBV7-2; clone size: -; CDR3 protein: CASSQGSGLGYTF; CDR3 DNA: TGTGCCAGCAGTCAGGGATCGGGTTTGGGCTACACCTTC
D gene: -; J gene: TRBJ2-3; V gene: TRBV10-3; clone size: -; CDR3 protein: CAISRQETDTQYF; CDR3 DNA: TGTGCCATCAGTCGACAGGAAACAGATACGCAGTATTTT
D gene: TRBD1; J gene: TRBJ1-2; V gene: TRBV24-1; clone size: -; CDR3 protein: CATSDSRQGAYGYTF; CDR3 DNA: TGTGCCACCAGTGACTCGAGACAGGGGGCCTATGGCTACACCTTC
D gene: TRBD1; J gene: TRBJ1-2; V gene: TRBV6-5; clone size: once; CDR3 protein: CASSTGGKGDGYTF; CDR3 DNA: TGTGCCAGCAGTACAGGGGGCAAAGGTGATGGCTACACCTTC
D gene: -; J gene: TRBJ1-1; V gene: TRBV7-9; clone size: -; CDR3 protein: CASSLESRNTEAFF; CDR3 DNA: TGTGCCAGCAGCTTAGAGTCCAGGAACACTGAAGCTTTCTTT
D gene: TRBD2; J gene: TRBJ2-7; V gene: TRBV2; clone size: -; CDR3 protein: CASSGTSGGEREQYF; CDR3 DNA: TGTGCCAGCAGCGGGACTAGCGGGGGGGAACGGGAGCAGTACTTC
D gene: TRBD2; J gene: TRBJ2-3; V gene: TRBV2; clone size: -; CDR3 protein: CASSSQAGGSTDTQYF; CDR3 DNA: TGTGCCAGCAGTTCCCAAGCGGGGGGAAGCACAGATACGCAGTATTTT
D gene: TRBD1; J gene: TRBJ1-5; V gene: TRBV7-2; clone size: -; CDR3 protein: CASSPRQGSQPQHF; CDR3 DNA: TGTGCCAGCAGCCCGCGACAGGGAAGTCAGCCCCAGCATTTT
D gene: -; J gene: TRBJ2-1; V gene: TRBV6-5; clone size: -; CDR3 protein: CASSYTNEQFF; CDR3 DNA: TGTGCCAGCAGTTACACAAATGAGCAGTTCTTC
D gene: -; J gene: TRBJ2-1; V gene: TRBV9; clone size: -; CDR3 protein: CASSVASGLSREQFF; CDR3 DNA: TGTGCCAGCAGCGTAGCTTCGGGACTCTCGCGGGAGCAGTTCTTC
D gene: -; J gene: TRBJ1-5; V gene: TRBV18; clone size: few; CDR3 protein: CASQDNLNQPQHF; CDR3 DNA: TGTGCCAGCCAGGATAATCTTAATCAGCCCCAGCATTTT
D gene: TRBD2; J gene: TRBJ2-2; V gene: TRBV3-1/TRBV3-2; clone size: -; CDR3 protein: CASSQDSGGTELFF; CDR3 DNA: TGTGCCAGCAGCCAAGATAGCGGGGGGACGGAGCTGTTTTTT
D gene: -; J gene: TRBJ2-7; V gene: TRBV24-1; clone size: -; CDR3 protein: CATSAWGDVHKQYF; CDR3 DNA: TGTGCCACCAGTGCCTGGGGCGATGTACACAAGCAGTACTTC
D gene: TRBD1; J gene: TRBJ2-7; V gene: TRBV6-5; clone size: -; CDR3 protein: CASVRQGASYEQYF; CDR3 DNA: TGTGCCAGCGTCCGTCAGGGGGCGAGCTACGAGCAGTACTTC
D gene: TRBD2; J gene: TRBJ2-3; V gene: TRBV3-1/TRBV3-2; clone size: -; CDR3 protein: CASSPYGLAGGPSTSTDTQYF; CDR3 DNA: TGTGCCAGCAGCCCCTACGGACTAGCGGGGGGGCCTTCCACTAGCACAGATACGCAGTATTTT
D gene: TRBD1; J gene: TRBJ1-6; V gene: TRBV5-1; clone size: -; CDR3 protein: CASSITGTGTNSPLHF; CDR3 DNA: TGCGCCAGCAGTATTACCGGGACAGGGACTAATTCACCCCTCCACTTT
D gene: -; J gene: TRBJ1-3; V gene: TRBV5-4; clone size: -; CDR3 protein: CASSLDAGSSSGNTIYF; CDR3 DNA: TGTGCCAGCAGCTTGGATGCAGGCTCGAGCTCTGGAAACACCATATATTTT
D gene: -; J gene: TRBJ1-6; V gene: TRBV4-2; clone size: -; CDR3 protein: CASSQAGGATYNSPLHF; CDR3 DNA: TGTGCCAGCAGCCAAGCGGGGGGGGCGACCTATAATTCACCCCTCCACTTT
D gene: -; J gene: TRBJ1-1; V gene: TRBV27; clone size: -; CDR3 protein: CASSFQGMNTEAFF; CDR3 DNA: TGTGCCAGCAGTTTCCAGGGGATGAACACTGAAGCTTTCTTT
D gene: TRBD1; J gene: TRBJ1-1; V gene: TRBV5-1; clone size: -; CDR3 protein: CASSLQGGIEAFF; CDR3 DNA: TGCGCCAGCAGCTTACAGGGGGGGATTGAAGCTTTCTTT
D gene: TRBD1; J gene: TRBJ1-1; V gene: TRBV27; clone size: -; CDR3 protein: CASSSITTTGENTEAFF; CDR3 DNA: TGTGCCAGCAGTTCTATTACTACGACAGGGGAGAACACTGAAGCTTTCTTT
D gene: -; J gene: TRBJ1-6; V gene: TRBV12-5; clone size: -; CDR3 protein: CASGLAINSPLHF; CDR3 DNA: TGTGCTAGTGGTTTGGCAATTAATTCACCCCTCCACTTT
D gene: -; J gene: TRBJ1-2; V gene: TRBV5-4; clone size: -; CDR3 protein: CASSFGENSHGYTF; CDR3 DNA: TGTGCCAGCAGCTTCGGCGAGAACAGTCATGGCTACACCTTC
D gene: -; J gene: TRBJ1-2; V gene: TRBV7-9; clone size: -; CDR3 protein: CASSSGTNYGYTF; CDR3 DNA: TGTGCCAGCAGCTCCGGGACAAACTATGGCTACACCTTC
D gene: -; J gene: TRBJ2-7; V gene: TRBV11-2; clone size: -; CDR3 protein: CASSLDRGEQYF; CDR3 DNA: TGTGCCAGCAGCTTAGATCGGGGCGAGCAGTACTTC
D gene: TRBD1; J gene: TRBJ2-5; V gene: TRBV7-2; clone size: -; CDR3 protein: CASSSARQGRGETQYF; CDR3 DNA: TGTGCCAGCAGCTCAGCCCGACAGGGGCGGGGAGAGACCCAGTACTTC
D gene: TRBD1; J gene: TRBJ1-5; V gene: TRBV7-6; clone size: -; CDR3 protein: CASSSLGTVNQPQHF; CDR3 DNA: TGTGCCAGCAGCTCCTTGGGGACAGTAAATCAGCCCCAGCATTTT
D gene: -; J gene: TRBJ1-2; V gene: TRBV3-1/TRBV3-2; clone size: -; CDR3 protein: CASSQEGPRRGYTF; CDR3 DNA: TGTGCCAGCAGCCAAGAGGGGCCGCGTCGCGGCTACACCTTC
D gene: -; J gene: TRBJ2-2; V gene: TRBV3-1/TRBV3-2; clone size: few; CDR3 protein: CASSQDPGSNTGELFF; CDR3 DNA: TGTGCCAGCAGCCAAGACCCCGGTTCGAACACCGGGGAGCTGTTTTTT
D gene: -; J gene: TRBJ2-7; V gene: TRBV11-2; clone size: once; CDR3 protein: CASSFERDEQYF; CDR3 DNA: TGTGCCAGCAGCTTCGAGAGGGACGAGCAGTACTTC
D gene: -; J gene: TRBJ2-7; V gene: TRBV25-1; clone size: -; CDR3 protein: CASYSSSYEQYF; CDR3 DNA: TGTGCCAGCTACAGTAGCTCCTACGAGCAGTACTTC